Shown below are 16 T cell receptor beta chains from a single sample sequenced in a study of cytomegalovirus exposure and HLA in healthy donors. The primer mix had 60 Vbeta and 13 Jbeta primers. Profiled with immunoSEQ multiplex PCR; TCRdb holds only in-frame clones, not every one. Here the sample spans around 68,000 clones, approximately 72% being singletons. Source material: PBMCs. The origin of the receptors is a woman aged 25 to 39 in good health and CMV-seropositive.

Relative to its sample, this clone is medium-sized (0.01 to 0.1%). The chain combines TRBV5-1 with TRBJ2-1, with 9 bases matching TRBD2. Germline CDR1 and CDR2: SGHRS and YFSETQ. The V segment lost 6 bases and the J segment 7 bases; nucleotides outside the gene matches: 11. This CDR3 spans 15 amino acids. Written as DNA, the CDR3 is TGCGCCAGCATCAGGGAGGTAGCGGGAGATAATGAGCAGTTCTTC. It is translated as CASIREVAGDNEQFF.

The chain links TRBV30 to TRBJ2-5; the D is unclear. The closer fit of TRBJ2-7 to the DNA end suggests the J call may be wrong. The CDR3 totals 11 residues. Per germline, CDR1 GTSNPN and CDR2 SVGIG (reference sequence). The CDR3 sequence is CAYLSSYEQYF. The DNA of the CDR3 is TGTGCCTATCTATCCTCCTACGAGCAGTACTTC.

The chain has TRBV5-5 and TRBJ2-7, with 9 bases lining up with TRBD1. The CDR3 runs to 14 residues. V lost 5 bases to trimming and J lost 4 bases; unmatched junction nucleotides: 7. CDR1 and CDR2 (germline): SGHKS, YYEKEE (reference sequence). In nucleotides, the CDR3 is TGTGCCAGCAGACCGACCGGGACAGGGTACGAGCAGTACTTC. The encoded protein is CASRPTGTGYEQYF.

The chain combines TRBV5-4 with TRBJ2-2; 9 nucleotides agree with TRBD2. The germline CDR1 and CDR2 sequences are SGHNT and YYREEE (reference sequence). This CDR3 has 14 residues. V lost 4 bases and J lost 7; bases outside the gene matches: 5. For the CDR3, the DNA is TGTGCCAGCAGCCAGGGACTAGCTGGCGGGGAGCTGTTTTTT. Encoded protein: CASSQGLAGGELFF.

The chain uses TRBV6-5 and TRBJ1-2; D possibly corresponds to TRBD1 (6 bases). Germline CDR1 is MNHEY and CDR2 is SVGAGI. The CDR3 is made up of 13 amino acids. The V end lost 8 bases, the J end lost 8 bases, and 18 bases lay between the germline ends. The CDR3 coding sequence is TGTGCCAGCGCGTCATCAGGGGTTAACGGCTACACCTTC. Translating gives CASASSGVNGYTF.

This clone was observed many times. The chain uses TRBV7-2 and TRBJ2-3; tentatively, D is TRBD2 (6 bases). In germline, CDR1 is SGHTA, CDR2 FQGNSA. The length of the CDR3 is 12 residues. The ends were cut back, 3 bases at V and 6 bases at J, with 7 bases in the middle. Written as DNA, the CDR3 is TGTGCCAGCAGCTTTACTAGCGATACGCAGTATTTT. Protein: CASSFTSDTQYF.

The chain links TRBV11-2 to TRBJ2-5; D is unresolved. Germline loops: CDR1 SGHAT, CDR2 FQNNGV. The length of the CDR3 is 12 residues. The ends were cut back, 4 bases at V and 2 bases at J, with 5 bases in the middle. CDR3 sequence reads: CASSSFQETQYF. DNA for the CDR3: TGTGCCAGCAGCTCCTTTCAAGAGACCCAGTACTTC. Full variable domain (missing parts from reference TRBV11-2 and TRBJ2-5): EAGVAQSPRYKIIEKRQSVAFWCNPISGHATLYWYQQILGQGPKLLIQFQNNGVVDDSQLPKDRFSAERLKGVDSTLKIQPAKLEDSAVYLCASSSFQETQYFGPGTRLLVL.

The J gene is TRBJ2-1, the V gene TRBV7-3; a weak D match, TRBD2 (7 bases). Trimming pared 5 bases from V and 0 bases from J, leaving 14 bases between. The CDR3 sequence is 16 residues long. Per the germline V gene, CDR1 is SGHTA and CDR2 is FQGTGA. DNA for the CDR3: TGTGCCAGCAGCCCCCAGGGGACTACCTCCTACAATGAGCAGTTCTTC. Its translation is CASSPQGTTSYNEQFF.

This clone appeared once. The V gene is TRBV5-1, the J gene TRBJ2-3; D might be TRBD2 (5 bases). The germline CDR1 and CDR2 sequences are SGHRS and YFSETQ. The CDR3 spans 15 residues. Between the trimmed V and J ends, which lost 4 bases and 2 bases, there was a span of 14 bases. The CDR3 DNA is TGCGCCAGCAGCCTCATCGGGGTACTCACAGATACGCAGTATTTT. It encodes CASSLIGVLTDTQYF.

The sample holds many counts of this clone. The chain joins TRBV4-1 to TRBJ2-1; 8 nucleotides align to TRBD2. The J segment lost 7 bases and the V segment lost 0 bases, leaving 5 bases of the junction unmatched. Germline CDR1 MGHRA, CDR2 YSYEKL. The CDR3 spans 15 residues. The CDR3 spells CASSQDGGLGNEQFF. DNA of the CDR3: TGCGCCAGCAGCCAAGATGGGGGACTAGGTAATGAGCAGTTCTTC.

This clone was seen more than once but under ten times. This chain uses TRBV6-1 with TRBJ1-1; TRBD1 aligns across 8 bases. CDR1 is MNHNS, CDR2 SASEGT, per germline. This CDR3 spans 14 amino acids. With V trimmed by 7 bases and J by 1 base, 5 bases remained unmatched. As DNA, the CDR3 is TGTGCCAGCATCTGGACAGGGAGGAACACTGAAGCTTTCTTT. This sequence encodes CASIWTGRNTEAFF.

The chain carries TRBV28 and TRBJ1-4; 7 bases fit TRBD1. Trimming cost V 6 bases and J 6 bases; bases outside gene matches: 4. The CDR3 is 13 residues long. Germline V gives CDR1 MDHEN, CDR2 SYDVKM. The CDR3 nucleotides read TGTGCCAGCAGAAAGACAGGGTATGAAAAACTGTTTTTT. Translation: CASRKTGYEKLFF.

The chain joins TRBV28 to TRBJ2-6; a possible D gene is TRBD2 (5 bases). CDR1 is MDHEN, CDR2 SYDVKM, per germline. The CDR3 consists of 15 residues. V lost 3 bases and J lost 6, with 12 bases in between. As DNA, the CDR3 is TGTGCCAGCAGTTTCGCGGGCCCTCAGGCCAACGTCCTGACTTTC. This sequence encodes CASSFAGPQANVLTF.

The chain carries TRBV7-9 and TRBJ2-7, with TRBD2 matching over 10 bases. Germline V lookup: CDR1 SEHNR, CDR2 FQNEAQ (reference sequence). This CDR3 region has 15 residues. V trimming: 5 bases; J trimming: 4 bases; junction bases outside the gene matches: 8. CDR3 bases: TGTGCCAGCAGCCTGGAACTAGCGGGGCAATACGAGCAGTACTTC. Its translation is CASSLELAGQYEQYF.

This chain uses TRBV7-9 with TRBJ2-7; D may be TRBD1 (6 bases). In germline, CDR1 is SEHNR, CDR2 FQNEAQ (reference sequence). This CDR3 contains 17 residues. V was trimmed by 5 bases and J by 2 bases, leaving 22 bases between them. CDR3 coding DNA: TGTGCCAGCAGCGTAGGCCGGCCATTGACAGGTACCTACGAGCAGTACTTC. It encodes CASSVGRPLTGTYEQYF.

The V gene is TRBV29-1, the J gene TRBJ1-1, with D possibly being TRBD1 (5 bases). Germline loops: CDR1 SQVTM, CDR2 ANQGSEA. This CDR3 is built from 14 residues. Deletions cut 4 bases from V and 0 bases from J, with 12 bases between. The CDR3 spells CSVGGGILNTEAFF. The CDR3 DNA is TGCAGCGTTGGGGGGGGGATATTGAACACTGAAGCTTTCTTT.